The 16 T cell receptor beta chains listed next were all sequenced from one sample in a study of blood T cell repertoires in COVID-19. The data were produced by immunoSEQ multiplex PCR, yet TCRdb's version contains in-frame clones alone and is incomplete. The repertoire includes around 250,000 clones, around 93% of them detected once, and approximately 2.9% sits in the top ten. The source material was PBMCs or T cells enriched from blood (not recorded which). The receptor source for this set is a man in his forties who had been exposed to COVID-19.

This sequence joins TRBV7-9 and TRBJ2-7; weak D call: TRBD1 (6 bases). CDR3 length: 15 amino acids. In germline, CDR1 is SEHNR, CDR2 FQNEAQ (reference sequence). Trimming took off 5 bases at V and 4 bases at J, with 18 bases between the two ends. The chain's CDR3 is CASSVSEGGQYEQYF. In DNA form, the CDR3 reads TGTGCCAGCAGCGTATCCGAAGGGGGTCAGTACGAGCAGTACTTC.

The chain is built from TRBV6-2 or TRBV6-3 and TRBJ1-5, with 8 bases matching TRBD1. Germline CDR1 and CDR2: MNHEY and SVGEGT. The length of the CDR3 is 15 residues. The J segment lost 6 bases and the V segment lost 2 bases, leaving 6 bases of the junction unmatched. CDR3 region: CASSYLSDRAQPQHF. CDR3 bases: TGTGCCAGCAGTTACCTCTCGGACAGGGCTCAGCCCCAGCATTTT.

The J gene is TRBJ1-4, the V gene TRBV7-9; 9 nucleotides align to TRBD1. The CDR3 consists of 16 residues. The germline gives CDR1 SEHNR, CDR2 FQNEAQ (reference sequence). With V trimmed by 6 bases and J by 4 bases, 9 bases remained unmatched. In DNA form, the CDR3 reads TGTGCCAGCAGACCAACAGGGGGCAGGGGTAATGAAAAACTGTTTTTT. This encodes CASRPTGGRGNEKLFF.

The chain couples TRBV19 to TRBJ1-5, with D perhaps matching TRBD1 (5 bases). The V gene's germline CDR1 is LNHDA and CDR2 SQIVND (reference sequence). There are 16 residues in the CDR3. Trimming took off 6 bases at V and 5 bases at J, with 20 bases between the two ends. The CDR3 nucleotides are TGTGCCAGTAGGCCAGACTCCGGACATTTCGATCAGCCCCAGCATTTT. It specifies CASRPDSGHFDQPQHF.

The V gene is TRBV30, the J gene TRBJ1-2; 8 nucleotides match TRBD1. The V gene's germline CDR1 is GTSNPN and CDR2 SVGIG (reference sequence). This CDR3 is 16 amino acids long. The V and J ends lost 0 bases and 7 bases, in that order; junction bases with no gene match: 13. The CDR3 sequence is CAWSVRQGAAVRGYTF. The CDR3 nucleotides read TGTGCCTGGAGTGTACGTCAGGGGGCGGCGGTACGTGGCTACACCTTC.

The V and J genes are TRBV5-1 and TRBJ1-2; D unclear. Trimming stripped 0 bases from V and 7 bases from J, with 7 bases between. The CDR3 runs 12 residues. From germline, CDR1 is SGHRS and CDR2 YFSETQ. The CDR3 protein is CASSLAAGGYTF. CDR3 DNA sequence: TGCGCCAGCAGCTTGGCCGCAGGTGGCTACACCTTC.

The rearrangement joins TRBV2 to TRBJ1-5, with D unclear. V was pared by 3 bases and J by 4 bases, with 10 bases between. CDR1 and CDR2 from the germline V gene are SNHLY and FYNNEI. CDR3 length: 14 residues. The CDR3 DNA reads TGTGCCAGCAGTGAGGGCGGGAGGAATCAGCCCCAGCATTTT. It codes for CASSEGGRNQPQHF.

V usage is TRBV18 and J usage is TRBJ1-2; 12 bases match TRBD1. The CDR3 consists of 17 residues. V shed 8 bases, J shed 4 bases, and the junction held 14 bases outside the gene matches. Germline V gene lookup returns CDR1 KGHSH and CDR2 LQKENI. CDR3 in amino acids: CASLHTGTGGAGYGYTF. In nucleotides, the CDR3 is TGTGCCAGCCTCCACACCGGGACAGGGGGCGCGGGCTATGGCTACACCTTC.

The chain combines TRBV4-1 with TRBJ2-4, with D tentatively TRBD2 (6 bases). Trimming cost V 3 bases and J 3 bases, with 15 bases left between them. The germline gives CDR1 MGHRA, CDR2 YSYEKL. The CDR3 is 16 amino acids. CDR3 nucleotides: TGCGCCAGCAGCCACCCCGCGGGGACGGACAAAAACATTCAGTACTTC. Translating gives CASSHPAGTDKNIQYF.

This rearrangement joins TRBV7-2 to TRBJ1-1; D ambiguous. Between the trimmed V and J ends, which lost 7 bases and 5 bases, there was a span of 14 bases. Germline-derived CDR1 and CDR2 are SGHTA and FQGNSA. The CDR3 totals 13 residues. CDR3 bases: TGTGCCAGCATCCTGAAGATCGGGACTGAAGCTTTCTTT. Its translation is CASILKIGTEAFF.

The gene calls are TRBV6-6 and TRBJ1-1; perhaps TRBD1 as D (6 bases). Trimming stripped 6 bases from V and 1 base from J, with 9 bases between. Germline loops: CDR1 MNHNY, CDR2 SVGAGI (reference sequence). The CDR3 sequence is 13 residues long. For the CDR3, the DNA is TGTGCCAGCAGGGGACACGCGAACACTGAAGCTTTCTTT. Protein: CASRGHANTEAFF.

The V and J genes are TRBV6-1 and TRBJ1-5, with TRBD1 as a possible D gene (6 bases). This CDR3 spans 16 amino acids. V lost 4 bases, J lost 4 bases, and 17 bases lay in between. Germline CDR1 reads MNHNS; CDR2 reads SASEGT. The CDR3 DNA is TGTGCCAGCAGTGCAGCGACAGGAATAAATAATCAGCCCCAGCATTTT. It specifies CASSAATGINNQPQHF.

The chain employs TRBV19 and TRBJ1-2; the D is unclear. Trimming took off 8 bases at V and 3 bases at J, with 19 bases between the two ends. This CDR3 spans 15 amino acids. The germline V gene encodes CDR1 LNHDA and CDR2 SQIVND (reference sequence). Here the CDR3 reads CASRKEVGSHYGYTF. CDR3 nucleotide sequence: TGTGCCAGTCGAAAAGAGGTTGGGTCACACTATGGCTACACCTTC. The full variable domain, its missing parts supplied by reference TRBV19 and TRBJ1-2, is DGGITQSPKYLFRKEGQNVTLSCEQNLNHDAMYWYRQDPGQGLRLIYYSQIVNDFQKGDIAEGYSVSREKKESFPLTVTSAQKNPTAFYLCASRKEVGSHYGYTFGSGTRLTVV.

The chain couples TRBV28 to TRBJ1-5; 7 nucleotides line up with TRBD1. CDR1 is MDHEN and CDR2 is SYDVKM in the germline V gene. After removal of 2 bases from V and 6 bases from J, the junction contained 19 bases not matched to a gene. The CDR3 is 19 residues long. The DNA for the CDR3 is TGTGCCAGCAGTTTAAGTGTAGGGACAGAATATACCTTAGGTCAGCCCCAGCATTTT. Translated: CASSLSVGTEYTLGQPQHF.

This rearrangement joins TRBV10-3 to TRBJ2-7; D unclear. This CDR3 has 12 amino acids. Germline V lookup: CDR1 ENHRY, CDR2 SYGVKD. Trimming stripped 5 bases from V and 6 bases from J, with 11 bases between. CDR3 amino acids: CAISTLLAEQYF. In nucleotides, the CDR3 is TGTGCCATCAGTACATTGTTGGCCGAGCAGTACTTC.

This clone has a single count. The chain carries TRBV2 and TRBJ1-4; D not certain. The CDR3 sequence is 13 residues long. Per the germline V gene, CDR1 is SNHLY and CDR2 is FYNNEI. V lost 8 bases to trimming and J lost 7 bases, with 14 bases between them. CDR3 region: CASGIGNTEKLFF. CDR3 in DNA: TGTGCCAGCGGGATCGGGAACACTGAAAAACTGTTTTTT.